The 27 T cell receptor beta chains listed next were all sequenced from one sample in a study of T cells after yellow fever vaccination. TCRdb redid the calling of the 5' RACE reads with MiXCR, one entry per CDR3 protein. The sample includes over 150,000 distinct CDR3 sequences, about 6% of them seen just once. Source: CD4+ T cells sorted from PBMCs, taken on the day of the first yellow fever vaccination. Receptors originate from a man in his late teens or twenties who received the YFV17D yellow fever vaccine.

There are many counts of this clonotype. The chain combines TRBV11-2 with TRBJ1-2, with D possibly TRBD1 on 5 matching bases. The CDR3 runs to 17 residues. V was clipped by 2 bases and J by 5 bases, with 21 bases between them. In germline, CDR1 is SGHAT, CDR2 FQNNGV. As DNA, the CDR3 is TGTGCCAGCAGCTTAATGATAAGGGCCGGGGACCTGTATGGCTACACCTTC. Translation: CASSLMIRAGDLYGYTF.

This clonotype was found a few times. This chain joins TRBV7-2 and TRBJ2-7; D unresolved. With 5 bases removed from V and 3 bases from J, the gap between germline ends came to 11 bases. The CDR3 is 13 residues long. In germline, CDR1 is SGHTA, CDR2 FQGNSA. The CDR3 DNA is TGTGCCAGCAGCGCAACGGGCCTCTACGAGCAGTACTTC. It encodes CASSATGLYEQYF.

The chain combines TRBV18 with TRBJ2-3; D is undetermined. The V end lost 0 bases, the J end lost 2 bases, and 12 bases lay between the germline ends. In germline, CDR1 is KGHSH, CDR2 LQKENI. The CDR3 sequence is 16 residues long. CDR3 sequence (DNA): TGTGCCAGCTCACCACCCTCCGGACGGATCACAGATACGCAGTATTTT. The encoded protein is CASSPPSGRITDTQYF.

Only a few counts were recorded for this clonotype. The genes are TRBV6-1 and TRBJ2-4; 12 bases map to TRBD2. CDR3 length: 19 amino acids. Germline V gene sequence: CDR1 MNHNS, CDR2 SASEGT. With V trimmed by 2 bases and J by 0 bases, 8 bases remained unmatched. The CDR3 here is CASSEPSGGAIGAKNIQYF. CDR3 DNA sequence: TGTGCCAGCAGTGAACCTAGCGGGGGGGCTATCGGAGCCAAAAACATTCAGTACTTC.

This clonotype was counted at least ten times. The chain is built from TRBV5-5 and TRBJ2-2; tentatively, D is TRBD1 (6 bases). This CDR3 spans 14 amino acids. The germline CDR1 and CDR2 sequences are SGHKS and YYEKEE (reference sequence). Trimming removed 4 bases at V and 3 bases at J, with 10 bases between. The CDR3 here is CASSQQGDTGELFF. CDR3 DNA: TGTGCCAGCAGCCAACAGGGAGACACCGGGGAGCTGTTTTTT.

The chain recombines TRBV5-1 with TRBJ1-1, with D perhaps TRBD1 (5 bases). The CDR3 is 17 amino acids. CDR1 is SGHRS, CDR2 YFSETQ, per germline. V gave up 5 bases and J gave up 4 bases, with 24 bases separating them. The CDR3 region has the DNA TGCGCCAGCAGATCCTCGTGGTGGGGCGCGTTGGGCACTGAAGCTTTCTTT. This gives the protein CASRSSWWGALGTEAFF.

This clonotype was detected many times. The gene calls are TRBV19 and TRBJ2-6; no clear D. The length of the CDR3 is 13 residues. V was trimmed by 5 bases and J by 2 bases, leaving 4 bases between them. Germline V CDR1 and CDR2: LNHDA, SQIVND (reference sequence). The DNA for the CDR3 is TGTGCCAGTAGTGAAGCTGGGGCCAACGTCCTGACTTTC. It yields the protein CASSEAGANVLTF.

V and J are TRBV20-1 and TRBJ2-7, with 9 bases lining up with TRBD1. The germline gives CDR1 DFQATT, CDR2 SNEGSKA (reference sequence). This CDR3 region has 14 residues. Trimming took 0 bases from V and 6 from J; bases not matched to a gene: 6. The DNA of the CDR3 is TGCAGTGCTAGAGAATCCGGGACAGGGTTCGAGCAGTACTTC. Encoded protein: CSARESGTGFEQYF.

The V gene is TRBV4-2, the J gene TRBJ1-2; 8 bases are shared with TRBD1. Germline values: CDR1 LGHNA, CDR2 YNFKEQ. The CDR3 runs 16 residues. The V and J ends lost 4 bases and 5 bases, in that order; junction bases with no gene match: 12. The DNA of the CDR3 is TGTGCCAGCAGCCGATCCGGGACAGGCCCTGAATATGGCTACACCTTC. This codes for CASSRSGTGPEYGYTF.

This clonotype was picked up a small number of times. The CDR3 here is CASRVTGTGYNEQFF. The CDR3 nucleotides read TGTGCCAGCAGGGTAACCGGGACAGGTTACAATGAGCAGTTCTTC. This rearrangement joins TRBV7-8 to TRBJ2-1; 8 nucleotides agree with TRBD1. There are 15 residues in the CDR3. The germline CDR1 and CDR2 sequences are SGHVS and FQNEAQ. Trimming took 6 bases from V and 4 from J; bases not matched to a gene: 8.

This clonotype was found many times. V usage is TRBV18 and J usage is TRBJ1-1; no reliable D call. This CDR3 contains 15 residues. V gave up 4 bases and J gave up 4 bases, with 16 bases separating them. Germline V gene lookup returns CDR1 KGHSH and CDR2 LQKENI. CDR3 sequence (DNA): TGTGCCAGCTCACTAGGACGGGAGGCGGTCACTGAAGCTTTCTTT. Its protein is CASSLGREAVTEAFF.

This clonotype was picked up a small number of times. The chain employs TRBV5-5 and TRBJ1-4; D is perhaps TRBD1 (5 bases). This CDR3 is 15 amino acids long. Trimming cost V 6 bases and J 4 bases, with 16 bases left between them. Germline V gives CDR1 SGHKS, CDR2 YYEKEE (reference sequence). CDR3 loop: CASTRPGGLNEKLFF. The CDR3 DNA reads TGTGCCAGCACCCGCCCCGGGGGTCTTAATGAAAAACTGTTTTTT.

The table lists this clonotype with many counts. The genes are TRBV5-1 and TRBJ2-2; weak D call: TRBD1 (7 bases). This CDR3 spans 13 amino acids. Germline V lookup: CDR1 SGHRS, CDR2 YFSETQ. V lost 10 bases and J 6 bases, leaving 16 bases between the germline ends. The CDR3 bases are TGCGCCGGAGCCGACAGGGAGGCCGGGGAGCTGTTTTTT. Its translation: CAGADREAGELFF.

This clonotype was detected only a few times. The chain uses TRBV18 and TRBJ2-5, with TRBD1 identical over 12 bases. This CDR3 has 16 residues. The ends lost 3 bases at V and 4 bases at J; junction bases unmatched: 6. Germline V CDR1 and CDR2: KGHSH, LQKENI. The CDR3 is CASSPARDRGRETQYF. The CDR3 region has the DNA TGTGCCAGCTCACCGGCTCGGGACAGGGGGCGAGAGACCCAGTACTTC.

V gene TRBV5-1 combines with J gene TRBJ2-5, with D possibly TRBD1 on 6 matching bases. The CDR3 is 14 amino acids. The V end lost 6 bases, the J end lost 4 bases, and 16 bases lay between the germline ends. Germline V CDR1 and CDR2: SGHRS, YFSETQ. The CDR3 sequence is CASTITGSGETQYF. CDR3 DNA: TGCGCCAGCACCATAACAGGGTCCGGAGAGACCCAGTACTTC.

The V and J genes are TRBV6-5 and TRBJ2-3, with D unclear. The germline CDR1 and CDR2 sequences are MNHEY and SVGAGI. CDR3 size: 14 residues. V lost 2 bases, J lost 4 bases, and 10 bases lay in between. The CDR3: CASSYDKESDTQYF. The CDR3 DNA follows: TGTGCCAGCAGTTACGACAAGGAATCAGATACGCAGTATTTT.

There are many counts of this clonotype. The chain carries TRBV5-1 and TRBJ1-1, with D unresolved. CDR3 length equals 13 residues. In germline, CDR1 is SGHRS, CDR2 YFSETQ. The germline V and J ends were trimmed by 5 bases and 3 bases, with 11 bases remaining between them. Here the CDR3 DNA reads TGCGCCAGCAGGTATGGGAGTGACACTGAAGCTTTCTTT. It translates to CASRYGSDTEAFF.

This clonotype was picked up a small number of times. This sequence joins TRBV20-1 and TRBJ1-4, with D uncertain. This CDR3 has 14 residues. Trimming left V 0 bases short and J 4 bases short, with 9 bases between. CDR1 is DFQATT, CDR2 SNEGSKA, per germline (reference sequence). CDR3 amino acids: CSARDGQVNEKLFF. In DNA, the CDR3 is TGCAGTGCTAGAGATGGGCAGGTTAATGAAAAACTGTTTTTT.

This clonotype came up a few times. This chain joins TRBV20-1 and TRBJ2-1; TRBD1 agrees at 8 bases. V was pared by 5 bases and J by 6 bases, with 6 bases of the junction left unmatched. The CDR3 consists of 13 residues. In germline, CDR1 is DFQATT, CDR2 SNEGSKA (reference sequence). The CDR3 bases are TGCAGTGCTTCCATAGACAGGGGCAATGAGCAGTTCTTC. Encoded protein: CSASIDRGNEQFF.

This clonotype was picked up many times. The gene calls are TRBV7-9 and TRBJ2-1; 7 bases are shared with TRBD2. The CDR3 consists of 17 residues. CDR1 and CDR2 from the germline V gene are SEHNR and FQNEAQ (reference sequence). Unmatched junction bases numbered 7, after V lost 2 bases and J lost 0 bases. In DNA, the CDR3 is TGTGCCAGCAGCTTAATCCTTGGCGGGGGCTCCTACAATGAGCAGTTCTTC. It specifies CASSLILGGGSYNEQFF.

This clonotype was counted only a few times. J is TRBJ1-2 and V is TRBV7-9, with D possibly matching TRBD1 (5 bases). Germline lookup yields CDR1 SEHNR and CDR2 FQNEAQ (reference sequence). This CDR3 is 14 amino acids long. Deletions cut 0 bases from V and 8 bases from J, with 13 bases between. CDR3: CASSLAGRARGYTF. The CDR3 region has the DNA TGTGCCAGCAGCTTAGCCGGCAGGGCAAGAGGCTACACCTTC.

This clonotype came up a few times. V gene TRBV18 combines with J gene TRBJ1-1; no definite D call. Between the trimmed V and J ends, which lost 2 bases and 4 bases, there was a span of 14 bases. CDR1 is KGHSH, CDR2 LQKENI, per germline. The CDR3 sequence is 15 residues long. CDR3 in amino acids: CASSPSPRRATEAFF. CDR3 DNA sequence: TGTGCCAGCTCACCATCCCCACGGAGGGCCACTGAAGCTTTCTTT.

This clonotype was observed a few times. Here the CDR3 reads CASSQGTRMATDTQYF. In DNA form, the CDR3 reads TGTGCCAGCAGCCAAGGGACCAGGATGGCCACAGATACGCAGTATTTT. The chain joins TRBV3-1 to TRBJ2-3; no clear D gene. The V end was cut by 1 base, the J end by 2 bases, with 13 bases between. This CDR3 is 16 amino acids long. Germline CDR1 reads LGHDT; CDR2 reads YNNKEL (reference sequence).

The sample holds a few counts of this clonotype. A junction end diverges from the germline sequence, so it may reflect a read error. V gene TRBV7-9 combines with J gene TRBJ2-7; 7 bases align to TRBD2. Germline values: CDR1 SEHNR, CDR2 FQNEAQ (reference sequence). This CDR3 contains 17 residues. The CDR3 nucleotides are TGTGCCAGCAGCTTGGTTCTTGGAGGGGACTACTCCAACGAGCAGTACTTC. Amino acid sequence: CASSLVLGGDYSNEQYF.

The chain recombines TRBV20-1 with TRBJ1-5; TRBD1 is a possible D gene (6 bases). Germline V lookup: CDR1 DFQATT, CDR2 SNEGSKA (reference sequence). The CDR3 totals 13 residues. The V end lost 6 bases, the J end lost 9 bases, and 18 bases lay between the germline ends. DNA for the CDR3: TGCAGTGCGACTAACAGGGAGAAGGGGCCCCAGCATTTT. Translated, it gives CSATNREKGPQHF.

This clonotype was seen ten or more times. In nucleotides, the CDR3 is TGTGCCAGCAGTTTAATGGGGACAGTGGCCAAAAACATTCAGTACTTC. This codes for CASSLMGTVAKNIQYF. This chain links TRBV27 with TRBJ2-4; 7 nucleotides line up with TRBD1. This CDR3 comprises 16 residues. Per the germline V gene, CDR1 is MNHEY and CDR2 is SMNVEV (reference sequence). Unmatched junction bases numbered 5, after V lost 2 bases and J lost 1 base.

This clonotype was observed many times. The rearrangement links TRBV11-2 to TRBJ1-1; D is uncertain. From germline, CDR1 is SGHAT and CDR2 FQNNGV. Deletions cut 1 base from V and 4 bases from J, with 13 bases between. CDR3 length: 15 residues. The CDR3 region is CASSLGGVFSTEAFF. The CDR3, as DNA: TGTGCCAGCAGCTTAGGTGGGGTATTCAGCACTGAAGCTTTCTTT.